This entry lists 18 T cell receptor beta chains sequenced from one sample in a study of cytomegalovirus exposure and HLA in healthy donors. PCR was performed using 60 Vbeta and 13 Jbeta primers. This table comes from immunoSEQ multiplex PCR, and its TCRdb copy is limited to in-frame clones, with some not included. The sample includes about 54,000 clones, 82% of them seen just once. The sequenced material came from PBMCs. These receptors came from a woman younger than 30 in good health and CMV-seronegative.

This clone was seen just once. This sequence joins TRBV27 and TRBJ2-5; TRBD1 matches 8 bases. The DNA end is more similar to TRBJ2-7, so the J call may be wrong. The CDR3 contains 16 residues. CDR1 and CDR2 (germline): MNHEY, SMNVEV (reference sequence). The CDR3 loop reads CASSLIYGQGSYEQYF. CDR3 in DNA: TGTGCCAGCAGTTTAATATATGGACAGGGTTCCTACGAGCAGTACTTC.

The rearrangement links TRBV27 to TRBJ1-4, with 9 bases aligning to TRBD1. CDR1 and CDR2 (germline): MNHEY, SMNVEV (reference sequence). The CDR3 covers 14 residues. V shed 4 bases and J 8 bases; nucleotides not matched to a gene: 5. The CDR3 nucleotides read TGTGCCAGCAGTTCGGACAGGGGTGGGGAAAAACTGTTTTTT. Amino acids: CASSSDRGGEKLFF.

This rearrangement joins TRBV5-1 to TRBJ2-7, with 7 nucleotides matching TRBD2. The V gene end was trimmed by 1 base and the J gene end by 3 bases; junction bases not matched to a gene: 10. Germline V lookup: CDR1 SGHRS, CDR2 YFSETQ. This CDR3 is built from 16 residues. CDR3 bases: TGCGCCAGCAGCTTGTTCACCCGGCGGGAGAGCTACGAGCAGTACTTC. It is translated as CASSLFTRRESYEQYF.

The V and J genes are TRBV7-9 and TRBJ2-7; TRBD2 might be the D (6 bases). The CDR3 contains 15 residues. Trimming removed 3 bases from V and 7 bases from J, with 19 bases in between. Germline V gene lookup returns CDR1 SEHNR and CDR2 FQNEAQ (reference sequence). The CDR3 DNA is TGTGCCAGCAGCTTCGCGGGGAGAGCTGCGGGAGAGCAGTACTTC. It codes for CASSFAGRAAGEQYF.

The V call is TRBV28, the J call TRBJ1-5; no reliable D call. Germline V gene sequence: CDR1 MDHEN, CDR2 SYDVKM. This CDR3 contains 13 residues. V was pared by 1 base and J by 4 bases, with 5 bases between. CDR3 DNA: TGTGCCAGCAGTTTATTTCCGAATCAGCCCCAGCATTTT. The encoded protein is CASSLFPNQPQHF.

In this sample, this clone turned up a few times. J is TRBJ2-2 and V is TRBV6-4, with a tentative D call TRBD2 (5 bases). The V and J ends lost 0 bases and 1 base respectively, with 6 bases between them. CDR1 and CDR2 (germline): MRHNA, SNTAGT. The CDR3 extends over 15 amino acids. The CDR3 region has the DNA TGTGCCAGCAGTGACTCGGACTTGAACACCGGGGAGCTGTTTTTT. Protein product: CASSDSDLNTGELFF.

The V and J genes are TRBV10-1 and TRBJ1-1, with D hard to call. This CDR3 comprises 13 residues. V was pared by 2 bases and J by 3 bases, with 7 bases between. Germline assignment: CDR1 WNHNN and CDR2 SYGVQD (reference sequence). Written as DNA, the CDR3 is TGCGCCAGCAGTGAGAATGTCGACACTGAAGCTTTCTTT. Its translation is CASSENVDTEAFF.

The chain recombines TRBV19 with TRBJ1-1; 7 bases match TRBD1. Trimming took 6 bases from V and 0 from J; bases not matched to a gene: 13. Germline V lookup: CDR1 LNHDA, CDR2 SQIVND (reference sequence). The length of the CDR3 is 17 residues. CDR3 DNA: TGTGCCAGTAGGCGACTCCTGGGACAGACCATGAACACTGAAGCTTTCTTT. The encoded protein is CASRRLLGQTMNTEAFF.

V and J are TRBV7-9 and TRBJ2-7; TRBD1 aligns across 7 bases. Looked up from germline, CDR1 is SEHNR and CDR2 is FQNEAQ (reference sequence). J lost 5 bases, V lost 5 bases, and 9 bases had no gene match. This CDR3 contains 14 residues. For the CDR3, the DNA is TGTGCCAGCAGCCCTACAGGGGCCGAGCACGAGCAGTACTTC. Translation: CASSPTGAEHEQYF.

The chain is built from TRBV28 and TRBJ2-2; TRBD2 aligns across 11 bases. From germline, CDR1 is MDHEN and CDR2 SYDVKM. The CDR3 is made up of 16 amino acids. V shed 2 bases and J 7 bases; nucleotides not matched to a gene: 6. CDR3 sequence reads: CASSLISGRAVGELFF. In nucleotides, the CDR3 is TGTGCCAGCAGTTTAATTAGCGGGAGGGCCGTCGGGGAGCTGTTTTTT. Full variable domain (missing parts from reference TRBV28 and TRBJ2-2): DVKVTQSSRYLVKRTGEKVFLECVQDMDHENMFWYRQDPGLGLRLIYFSYDVKMKEKGDIPEGYSVSREKKERFSLILESASTNQTSMYLCASSLISGRAVGELFFGEGSRLTVL.

The chain carries TRBV28 and TRBJ2-1, with 14 bases fitting TRBD2. CDR1 and CDR2 from the germline V gene are MDHEN and SYDVKM. This CDR3 comprises 14 residues. The ends lost 10 bases at V and 10 bases at J; junction bases unmatched: 9. The CDR3 region has the DNA TGTGCCATGCAAAAGACTAGCGGGAGGGACGAGCAGTTCTTC. It codes for CAMQKTSGRDEQFF. Variable domain in full (rest from reference TRBV28 and TRBJ2-1): DVKVTQSSRYLVKRTGEKVFLECVQDMDHENMFWYRQDPGLGLRLIYFSYDVKMKEKGDIPEGYSVSREKKERFSLILESASTNQTSMYLCAMQKTSGRDEQFFGPGTRLTVL.

The CDR3 spells CASSSPNERASYEQYF. DNA for the CDR3: TGTGCCAGCAGTTCCCCAAACGAGCGGGCCTCCTACGAGCAGTACTTC. The chain carries TRBV28 and TRBJ2-7, with a tentative D call TRBD2 (6 bases). V was cut by 4 bases and J by 0 bases, with 16 bases left in between. The CDR3 is made up of 16 amino acids. Germline V lookup: CDR1 MDHEN, CDR2 SYDVKM.

The sample holds one count of this clone. The chain uses TRBV4-1 and TRBJ2-7; 15 bases match TRBD2. Germline trimming cut 4 bases from V and 1 base from J; bases unmatched to any gene: 11. The CDR3 totals 19 residues. The germline CDR1 and CDR2 sequences are MGHRA and YSYEKL. The CDR3 region is CASSPTTGLAGGLSYEQYF. The CDR3 DNA is TGCGCCAGCAGCCCCACAACGGGACTAGCGGGAGGATTATCCTACGAGCAGTACTTC.

CDR3 in amino acids: CASSLGQRRYGYTF. The DNA for the CDR3 is TGTGCCAGCAGTTTAGGACAGCGACGGTATGGCTACACCTTC. The chain employs TRBV28 and TRBJ1-2, with a tentative D call TRBD1 (6 bases). The CDR3 consists of 14 residues. V gave up 2 bases and J gave up 5 bases, with 12 bases separating them. Germline V gene lookup returns CDR1 MDHEN and CDR2 SYDVKM.

The CDR3 region is CASSDDRRSYEQYF. The CDR3 coding sequence is TGTGCCAGTAGTGATGACAGGAGGTCCTACGAGCAGTACTTC. The V call is TRBV19, the J call TRBJ2-7; perhaps TRBD1 as D (6 bases). Germline V gene sequence: CDR1 LNHDA, CDR2 SQIVND (reference sequence). Trimming shortened V by 5 bases and J by 1 base, and 12 bases separated the two germline ends. The CDR3 has 14 amino acids.

The V call is TRBV27, the J call TRBJ1-2, with TRBD1 matching over 8 bases. The CDR3 length is 13 residues. Germline V gives CDR1 MNHEY, CDR2 SMNVEV (reference sequence). The J segment lost 8 bases and the V segment lost 5 bases, leaving 7 bases of the junction unmatched. The CDR3 region is CASSLTGVLGYTF. DNA of the CDR3: TGTGCCAGCAGTCTGACAGGGGTCTTAGGCTACACCTTC.

The chain employs TRBV5-1 and TRBJ2-3; D ambiguous. This CDR3 comprises 14 residues. The V gene lost 3 bases and the J gene lost 2 bases, with 10 bases spanning the gap. Germline CDR1 reads SGHRS; CDR2 reads YFSETQ. The CDR3 loop reads CASSSPRFTDTQYF. CDR3 DNA sequence: TGCGCCAGCAGCTCCCCCCGTTTCACAGATACGCAGTATTTT.

The chain carries TRBV5-4 and TRBJ2-3; D is uncertain. This CDR3 contains 15 residues. CDR1 SGHNT and CDR2 YYREEE come from the germline V gene (reference sequence). V shed 0 bases and J shed 0 bases, with 8 bases lying between them. DNA for the CDR3: TGTGCCAGCAGCTTGGGACTGGATAGCACAGATACGCAGTATTTT. Its translation: CASSLGLDSTDTQYF. The full variable domain, in which reference TRBV5-4 and TRBJ2-3 provide the parts outside the CDR3, is ETGVTQSPTHLIKTRGQQVTLRCSSQSGHNTVSWYQQALGQGPQFIFQYYREEENGRGNFPPRFSGLQFPNYSSELNVNALELDDSALYLCASSLGLDSTDTQYFGPGTRLTVL.